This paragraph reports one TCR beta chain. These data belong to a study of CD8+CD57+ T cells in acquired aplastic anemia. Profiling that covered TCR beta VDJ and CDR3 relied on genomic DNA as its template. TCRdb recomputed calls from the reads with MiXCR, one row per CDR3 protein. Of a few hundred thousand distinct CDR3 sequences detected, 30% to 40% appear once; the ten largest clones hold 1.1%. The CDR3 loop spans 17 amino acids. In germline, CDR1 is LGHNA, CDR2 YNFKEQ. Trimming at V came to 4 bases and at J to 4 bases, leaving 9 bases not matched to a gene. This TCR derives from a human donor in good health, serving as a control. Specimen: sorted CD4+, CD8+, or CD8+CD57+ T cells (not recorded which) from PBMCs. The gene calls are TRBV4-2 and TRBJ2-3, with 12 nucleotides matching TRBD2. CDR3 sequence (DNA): TGTGCCAGCAGCCGACAGACTAGCGGGGGTGACCCAGATACGCAGTATTTT. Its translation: CASSRQTSGGDPDTQYF.